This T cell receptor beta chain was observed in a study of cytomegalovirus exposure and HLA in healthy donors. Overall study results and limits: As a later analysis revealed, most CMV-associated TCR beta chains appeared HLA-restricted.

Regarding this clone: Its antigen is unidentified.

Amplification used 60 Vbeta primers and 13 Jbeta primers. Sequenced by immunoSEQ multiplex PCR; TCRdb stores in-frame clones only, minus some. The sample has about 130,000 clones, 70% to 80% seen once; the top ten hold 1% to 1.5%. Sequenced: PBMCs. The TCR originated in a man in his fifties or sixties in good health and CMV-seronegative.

Here the CDR3 reads CASSESYGGGQETQYF. In DNA form, the CDR3 reads TGTGCCAGCAGCGAAAGCTACGGCGGGGGTCAAGAGACCCAGTACTTC. The chain combines TRBV11-3 with TRBJ2-5; 7 nucleotides line up with TRBD2. Trimming at V came to 5 bases and at J to 2 bases, leaving 11 bases not matched to a gene. This CDR3 comprises 16 residues. Germline values: CDR1 SGHNT, CDR2 YENEEA.